This T cell receptor (beta chain) came from a study of blood T cell repertoires in COVID-19. Whole-study context: COVID-19 samples from acute and convalescent phases originated in the United States, Italy and Spain. Nucleic acid was either cDNA or gDNA, and it came from T cells, B-cell-depleted T cells, or PBMCs.

Patients in Seattle were enrolled during active infection, then followed longitudinally. The V gene end was trimmed by 4 bases and the J gene end by 4 bases; junction bases not matched to a gene: 6. The CDR3 has 15 amino acids. CDR1 SGHNT and CDR2 YYREEE come from the germline V gene (reference sequence). In the authors' workflow: Estimation of nucleated cell counts relied on the amplification of reference gene primers. The method was immunoSEQ multiplex PCR; TCRdb's version includes in-frame clones alone and lacks a portion of them. That table is the source of V, J and clone size, and D and trimming were worked out from the DNA. The table includes 200,000 to 250,000 clones, about 87% detected once.

This receptor was obtained from a woman in her twenties or thirties with COVID-19, enrolled during active disease. The chain combines TRBV5-4 with TRBJ1-2; 11 bases align to TRBD1. The specimen was peripheral blood. CDR3 sequence reads: CASSLAGQGVYGYTF. CDR3 coding DNA: TGTGCCAGCAGCCTCGCGGGACAGGGGGTCTATGGCTACACCTTC.